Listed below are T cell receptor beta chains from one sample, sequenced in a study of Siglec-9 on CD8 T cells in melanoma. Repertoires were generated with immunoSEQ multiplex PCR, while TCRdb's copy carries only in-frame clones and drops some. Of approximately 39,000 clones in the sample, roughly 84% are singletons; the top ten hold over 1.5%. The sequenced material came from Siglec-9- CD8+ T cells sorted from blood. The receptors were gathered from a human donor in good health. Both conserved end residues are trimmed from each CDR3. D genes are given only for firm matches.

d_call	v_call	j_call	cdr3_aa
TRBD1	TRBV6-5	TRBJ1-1	ASSYSQGAITEAF
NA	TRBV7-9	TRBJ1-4	ASSLQAVTNEKLF
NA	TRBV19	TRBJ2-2	ASSPDTGRELF
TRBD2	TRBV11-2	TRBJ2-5	ASSLTAGAPQETQY
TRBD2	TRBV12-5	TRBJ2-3	ASGLSLAGVDTQY
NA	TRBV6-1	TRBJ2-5	ASSEPNRPYQETQY
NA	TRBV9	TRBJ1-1	ASSVEGGGEAF
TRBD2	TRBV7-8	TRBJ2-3	ASSTPTGGNTDTQY
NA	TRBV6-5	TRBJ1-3	ASSYGGNTIY
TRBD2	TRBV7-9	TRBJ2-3	ASSNPTSGGLSDTQY
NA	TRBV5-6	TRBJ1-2	ASSLEAGTFYGYT
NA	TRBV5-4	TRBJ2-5	ASSLLTDKTQY
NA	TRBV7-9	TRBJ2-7	ASSRSVSYEQY
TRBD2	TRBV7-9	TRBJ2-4	ASSLAGTSGGNKQY
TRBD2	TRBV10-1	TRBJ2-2	ASSEARGAATELF
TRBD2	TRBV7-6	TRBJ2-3	ASSLLAGDEDTQY
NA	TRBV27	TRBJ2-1	ASSDPRVGSPYNEQF
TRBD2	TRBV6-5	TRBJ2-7	ASMGGDGYEQY
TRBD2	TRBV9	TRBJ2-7	ASSAGGSYEQY
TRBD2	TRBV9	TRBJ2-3	ASSAGLAGITDTQY
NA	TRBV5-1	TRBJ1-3	ASSSYPGEGIENTIY
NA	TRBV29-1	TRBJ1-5	SVGGRELNSNQPQH